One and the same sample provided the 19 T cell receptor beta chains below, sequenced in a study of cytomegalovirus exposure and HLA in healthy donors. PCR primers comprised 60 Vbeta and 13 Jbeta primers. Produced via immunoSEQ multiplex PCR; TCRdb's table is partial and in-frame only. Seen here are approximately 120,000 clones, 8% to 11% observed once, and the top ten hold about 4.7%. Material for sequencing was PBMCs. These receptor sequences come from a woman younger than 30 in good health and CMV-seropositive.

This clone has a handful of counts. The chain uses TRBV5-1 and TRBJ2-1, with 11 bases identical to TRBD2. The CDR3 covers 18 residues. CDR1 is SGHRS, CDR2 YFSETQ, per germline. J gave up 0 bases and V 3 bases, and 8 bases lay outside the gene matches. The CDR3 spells CASSSTGSGRASYNEQFF. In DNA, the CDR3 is TGCGCCAGCAGCTCCACGGGTAGCGGGAGGGCCTCCTACAATGAGCAGTTCTTC.

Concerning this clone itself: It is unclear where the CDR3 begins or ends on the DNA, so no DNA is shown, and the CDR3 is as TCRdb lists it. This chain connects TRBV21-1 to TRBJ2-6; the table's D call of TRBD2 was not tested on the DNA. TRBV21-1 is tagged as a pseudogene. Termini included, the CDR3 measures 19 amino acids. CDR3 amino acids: CASSKFPSEVGSGANVLTF.

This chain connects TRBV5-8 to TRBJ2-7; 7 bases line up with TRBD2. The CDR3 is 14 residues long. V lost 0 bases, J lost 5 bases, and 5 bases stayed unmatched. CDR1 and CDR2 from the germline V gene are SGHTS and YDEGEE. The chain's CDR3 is CASSLVGGSHEQYF. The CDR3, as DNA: TGTGCCAGCAGCTTGGTAGGCGGGAGCCACGAGCAGTACTTC.

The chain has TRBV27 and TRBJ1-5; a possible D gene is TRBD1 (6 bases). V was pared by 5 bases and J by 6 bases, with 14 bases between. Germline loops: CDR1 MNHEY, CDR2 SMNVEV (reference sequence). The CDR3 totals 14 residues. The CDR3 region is CASSAQGRTQPQHF. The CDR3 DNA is TGTGCCAGCAGTGCACAGGGAAGGACTCAGCCCCAGCATTTT.

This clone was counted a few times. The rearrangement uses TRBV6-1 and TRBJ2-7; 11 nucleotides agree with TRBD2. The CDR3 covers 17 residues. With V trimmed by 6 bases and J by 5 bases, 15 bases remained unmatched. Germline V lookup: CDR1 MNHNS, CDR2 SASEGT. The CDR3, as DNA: TGTGCCAGCAGGGAAAAGGGGATGACTAGCGGGAAAAACGAGCAGTACTTC. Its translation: CASREKGMTSGKNEQYF.

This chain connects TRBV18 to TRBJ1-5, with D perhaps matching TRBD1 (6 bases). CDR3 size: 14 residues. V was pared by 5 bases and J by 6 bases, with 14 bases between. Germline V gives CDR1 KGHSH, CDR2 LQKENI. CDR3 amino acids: CASSAPGEGQPQHF. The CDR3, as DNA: TGTGCCAGCTCAGCTCCAGGGGAGGGTCAGCCCCAGCATTTT.

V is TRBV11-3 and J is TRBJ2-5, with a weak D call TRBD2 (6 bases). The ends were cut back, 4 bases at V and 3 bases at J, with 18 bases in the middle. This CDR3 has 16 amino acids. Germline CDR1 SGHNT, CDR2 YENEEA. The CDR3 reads CASSSRAGLGEETQYF. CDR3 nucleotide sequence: TGTGCCAGCAGCTCCCGGGCGGGGTTAGGGGAAGAGACCCAGTACTTC.

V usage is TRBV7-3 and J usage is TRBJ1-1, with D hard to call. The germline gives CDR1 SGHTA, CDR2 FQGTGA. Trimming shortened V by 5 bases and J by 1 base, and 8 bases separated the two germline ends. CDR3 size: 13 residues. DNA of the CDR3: TGTGCCAGCAGCCCCGACTCGAACACTGAAGCTTTCTTT. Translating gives CASSPDSNTEAFF.

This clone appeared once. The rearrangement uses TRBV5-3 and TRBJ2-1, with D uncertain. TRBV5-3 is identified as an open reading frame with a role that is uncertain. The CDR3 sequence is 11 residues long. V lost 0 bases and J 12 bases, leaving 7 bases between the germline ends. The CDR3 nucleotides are TGTGCCAGAAGCTTGGTCCCTACGCAGTTCTTC. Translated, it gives CARSLVPTQFF.

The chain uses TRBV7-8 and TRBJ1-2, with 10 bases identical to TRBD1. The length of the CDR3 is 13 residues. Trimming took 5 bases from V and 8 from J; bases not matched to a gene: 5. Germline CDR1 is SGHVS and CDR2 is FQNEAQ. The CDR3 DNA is TGTGCCAGCAGCCCTGGGACAGGGGTCGGCTACACCTTC. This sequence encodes CASSPGTGVGYTF. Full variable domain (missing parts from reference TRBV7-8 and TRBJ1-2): GAGVSQSPRYKVAKRGQDVALRCDPISGHVSLFWYQQALGQGPEFLTYFQNEAQLDKSGLPSDRFFAERPEGSVSTLKIQRTQQEDSAVYLCASSPGTGVGYTFGSGTRLTVV.

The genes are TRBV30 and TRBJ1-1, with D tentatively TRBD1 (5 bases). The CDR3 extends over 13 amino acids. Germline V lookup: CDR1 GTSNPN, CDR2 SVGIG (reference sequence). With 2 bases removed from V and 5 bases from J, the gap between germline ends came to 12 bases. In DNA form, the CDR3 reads TGTGCCTGGAGTTTTAGGGGAGGGACTGAAGCTTTCTTT. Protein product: CAWSFRGGTEAFF.

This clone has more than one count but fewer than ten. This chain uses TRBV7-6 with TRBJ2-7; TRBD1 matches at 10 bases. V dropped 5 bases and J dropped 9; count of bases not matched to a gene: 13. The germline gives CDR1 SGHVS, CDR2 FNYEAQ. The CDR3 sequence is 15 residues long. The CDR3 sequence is CASSQGSDRGSVQYF. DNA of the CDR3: TGTGCCAGCAGCCAAGGCTCGGACAGGGGGTCAGTGCAGTACTTC.

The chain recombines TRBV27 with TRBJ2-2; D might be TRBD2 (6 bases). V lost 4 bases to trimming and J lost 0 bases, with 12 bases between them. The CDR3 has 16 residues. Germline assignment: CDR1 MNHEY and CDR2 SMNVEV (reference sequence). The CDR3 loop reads CASSSFGTSNTGELFF. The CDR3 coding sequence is TGTGCCAGCAGTTCATTCGGGACTTCGAACACCGGGGAGCTGTTTTTT.

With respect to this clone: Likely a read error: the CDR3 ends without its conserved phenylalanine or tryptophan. The CDR3: CASSPGTSGTYEQYS. For the CDR3, the DNA is TGTGCCAGCTCACCCGGGACTAGCGGTACCTACGAGCAGTACTCC. The chain joins TRBV18 to TRBJ2-7, with 11 bases that match TRBD2. Germline-derived CDR1 and CDR2 are KGHSH and LQKENI. V lost 3 bases to trimming and J lost 2 bases; unmatched junction nucleotides: 3. The CDR3 totals 15 residues.

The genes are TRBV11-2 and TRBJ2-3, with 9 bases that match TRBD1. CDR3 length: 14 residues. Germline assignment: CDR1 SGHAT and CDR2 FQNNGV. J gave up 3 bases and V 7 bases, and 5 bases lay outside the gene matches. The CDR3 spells CASNPTGGTDTQYF. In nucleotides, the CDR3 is TGTGCCAGCAACCCGACAGGGGGAACAGATACGCAGTATTTT.

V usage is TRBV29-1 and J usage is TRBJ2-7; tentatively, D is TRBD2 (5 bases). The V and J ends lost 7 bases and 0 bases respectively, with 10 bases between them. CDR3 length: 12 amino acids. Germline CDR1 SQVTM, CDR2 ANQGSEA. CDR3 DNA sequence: TGCAGCGGGGCCACTAGCTCCTACGAGCAGTACTTC. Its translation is CSGATSSYEQYF.

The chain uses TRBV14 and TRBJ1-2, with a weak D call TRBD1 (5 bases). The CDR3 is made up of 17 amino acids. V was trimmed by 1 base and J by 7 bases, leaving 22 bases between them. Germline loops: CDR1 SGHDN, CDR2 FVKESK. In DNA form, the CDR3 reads TGTGCCAGCAGCCAAGGGGCATCACAACCCGGGACTCTTGGCTACACCTTC. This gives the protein CASSQGASQPGTLGYTF. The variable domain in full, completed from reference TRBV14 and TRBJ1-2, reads EAGVTQFPSHSVIEKGQTVTLRCDPISGHDNLYWYRRVMGKEIKFLLHFVKESKQDESGMPNNRFLAERTGGTYSTLKVQPAELEDSGVYFCASSQGASQPGTLGYTFGSGTRLTVV.

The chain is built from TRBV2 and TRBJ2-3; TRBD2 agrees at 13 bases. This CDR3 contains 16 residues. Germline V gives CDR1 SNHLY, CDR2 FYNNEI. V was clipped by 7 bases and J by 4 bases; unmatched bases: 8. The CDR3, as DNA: TGTGCCAGCAAGCGGAGGACTAGCGGGGGTCCAGATACGCAGTATTTT. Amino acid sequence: CASKRRTSGGPDTQYF.

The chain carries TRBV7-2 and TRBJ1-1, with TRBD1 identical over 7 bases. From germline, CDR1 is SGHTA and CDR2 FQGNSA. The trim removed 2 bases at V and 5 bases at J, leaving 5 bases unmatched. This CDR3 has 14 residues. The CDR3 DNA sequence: TGTGCCAGCAGCTTACGACAGGGTTTGACTGAAGCTTTCTTT. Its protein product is CASSLRQGLTEAFF.